The present entry profiles one T cell receptor beta chain with its context. V dropped 7 bases and J dropped 9; count of bases not matched to a gene: 8. The CDR3 totals 13 residues. The data are from a study of T cells in Graves' hyperthyroidism and ophthalmopathy. Regions amplified from RNA transcripts were the TCR beta CDR3 regions. Using the HTBI primer set, a first-round RT-PCR was run on the TCR CDR3. One entry per CDR3 protein, called by TCRdb with MiXCR from the multiplex PCR reads. The sample yields roughly 560,000 distinct CDR3 sequences, about 15% seen once. From approximately 9.1 ml of fresh peripheral blood, PBMCs were isolated.

Sequencing input: blood. This rearrangement joins TRBV12-3 or TRBV12-4 to TRBJ1-2; 10 bases agree with TRBD1. This clonotype originated in a woman in her forties with Graves' ophthalmopathy. The CDR3 DNA is TGTGCCAGCAAAGCCGGGACAGGGGTACGCTACACCTTC. Translating gives CASKAGTGVRYTF.